This TCR beta chain originates from a study of OX40 agonist ivuxolimab in advanced cancers. General observations from the study: Clonal expansion was seen in CD4+ and CD8+ blood T cells by week 6 at 0.1 to 3.0 mg/kg. Low normalized T-cell clonal expansion was additionally recorded for some nonresponders.

TCRdb's table, derived via immunoSEQ multiplex PCR, lists solely in-frame clones and lacks some. Of 70,000 to 85,000 clones in the sample, around nine tenths were seen once. Trimming removed 4 bases from V and 2 bases from J; junction bases left unmatched: 7. Germline values: CDR1 SGHRS, CDR2 YFSETQ. The CDR3 spans 15 residues. Points on this clone: The antigen is unknown.

The clonotype comes from an adult with an advanced solid tumor such as melanoma, head and neck, liver or kidney cancer. Sequences were derived from CD4+ or CD8+ T cells sorted from blood, sampled in a trial of the OX40 agonist ivuxolimab. The chain uses TRBV5-1 and TRBJ2-7, with 9 nucleotides matching TRBD1. The CDR3 region is CASSPRTGDPYEQYF. The CDR3 coding sequence is TGCGCCAGCAGCCCCCGGACAGGGGATCCCTACGAGCAGTACTTC.